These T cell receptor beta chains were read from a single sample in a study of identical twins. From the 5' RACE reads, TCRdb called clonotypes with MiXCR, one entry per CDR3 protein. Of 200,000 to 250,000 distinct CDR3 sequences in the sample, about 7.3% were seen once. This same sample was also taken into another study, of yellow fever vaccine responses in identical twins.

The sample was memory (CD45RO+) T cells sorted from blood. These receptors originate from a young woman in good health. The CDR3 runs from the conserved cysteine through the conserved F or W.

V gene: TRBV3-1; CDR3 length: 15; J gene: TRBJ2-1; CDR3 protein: CASSQDFAPHNEQFF
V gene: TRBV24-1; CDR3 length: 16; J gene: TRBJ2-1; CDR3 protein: CATSAASVSSYNEQFF
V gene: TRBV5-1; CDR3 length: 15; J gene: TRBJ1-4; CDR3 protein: CASSLAGGPNEKLFF
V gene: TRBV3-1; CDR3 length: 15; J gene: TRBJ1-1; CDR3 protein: CASSQNLGRRTEAFF
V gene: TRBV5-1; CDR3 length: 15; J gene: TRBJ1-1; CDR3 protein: CASSPPTGPNTEAFF
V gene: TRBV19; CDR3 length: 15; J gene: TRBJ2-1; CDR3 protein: CASSKLGGSHNEQFF
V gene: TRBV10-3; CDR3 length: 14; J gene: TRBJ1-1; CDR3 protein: CAISPDHRNTEAFF
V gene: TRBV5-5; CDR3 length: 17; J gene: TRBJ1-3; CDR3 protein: CASSAVPDSRSGNTIYF
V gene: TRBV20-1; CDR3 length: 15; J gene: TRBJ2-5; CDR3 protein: CSAIIRDIDLRTQYF
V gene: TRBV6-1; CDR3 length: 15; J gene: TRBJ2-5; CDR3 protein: CASSEVRGTQETQYF
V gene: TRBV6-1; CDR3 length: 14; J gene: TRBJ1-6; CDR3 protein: CASTRRQQNSPLHF
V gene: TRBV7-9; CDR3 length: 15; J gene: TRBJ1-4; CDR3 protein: CASSRGAGGNEKLFF
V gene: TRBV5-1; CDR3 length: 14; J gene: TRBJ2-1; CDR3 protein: CASSLGVGTIEQFF
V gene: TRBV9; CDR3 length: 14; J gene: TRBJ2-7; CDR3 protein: CASSPRTDSYEQYF
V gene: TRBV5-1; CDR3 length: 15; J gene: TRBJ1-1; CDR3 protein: CASSSSGSGGTEAFF
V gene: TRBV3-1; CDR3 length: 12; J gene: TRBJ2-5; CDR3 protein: CASSNRRETQYF
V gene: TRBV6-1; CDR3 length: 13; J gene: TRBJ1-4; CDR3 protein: CASTRQGGEKLFF
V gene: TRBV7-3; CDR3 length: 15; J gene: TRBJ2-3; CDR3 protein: CASSMRTGGLDTQYF
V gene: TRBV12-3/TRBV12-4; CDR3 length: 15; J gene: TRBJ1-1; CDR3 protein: CASSPQGEANTEAFF
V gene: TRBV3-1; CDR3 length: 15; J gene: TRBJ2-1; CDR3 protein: CASSQLGSSYNEQFF
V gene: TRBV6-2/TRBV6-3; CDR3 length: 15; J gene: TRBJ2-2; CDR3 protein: CASRGGIPNTGELFF
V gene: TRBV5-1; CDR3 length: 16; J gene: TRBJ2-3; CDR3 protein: CASSLRGGGLSDTQYF
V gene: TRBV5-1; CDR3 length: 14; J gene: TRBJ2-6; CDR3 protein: CASSGSTGANVLTF
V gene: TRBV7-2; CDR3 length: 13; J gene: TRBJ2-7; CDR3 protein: CASSLESSYEQYF
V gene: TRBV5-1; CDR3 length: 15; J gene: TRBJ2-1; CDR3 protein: CASSKNSGGYNEQFF
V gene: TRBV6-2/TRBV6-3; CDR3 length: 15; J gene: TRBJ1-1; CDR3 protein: CASSAAFLGSIEAFF
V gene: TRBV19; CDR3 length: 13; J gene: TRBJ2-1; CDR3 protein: CASSIGLNNEQFF
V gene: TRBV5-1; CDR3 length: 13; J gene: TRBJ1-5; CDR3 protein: CASSQGPAQPQHF
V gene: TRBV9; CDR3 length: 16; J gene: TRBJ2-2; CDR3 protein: CASSATVTRNTGELFF
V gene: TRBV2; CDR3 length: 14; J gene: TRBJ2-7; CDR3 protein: CASSRRAVSYEQYF
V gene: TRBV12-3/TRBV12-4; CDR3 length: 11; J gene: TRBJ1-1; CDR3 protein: CASSRGQGIFF
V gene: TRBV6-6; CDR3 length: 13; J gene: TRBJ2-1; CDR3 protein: CASSTPGRGEQFF
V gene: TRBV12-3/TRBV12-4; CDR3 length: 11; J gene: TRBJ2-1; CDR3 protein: CASTIYNEQFF
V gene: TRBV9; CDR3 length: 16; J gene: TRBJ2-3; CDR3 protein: CASSPILAGVTDTQYF
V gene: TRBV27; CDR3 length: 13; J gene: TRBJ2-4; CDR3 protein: CAVHSNAKNIQYF
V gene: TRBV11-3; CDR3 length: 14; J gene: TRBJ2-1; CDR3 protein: CASSHSSRLTEQFF
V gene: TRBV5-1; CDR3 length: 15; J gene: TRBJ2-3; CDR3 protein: CASSRDRPNRDTQYF
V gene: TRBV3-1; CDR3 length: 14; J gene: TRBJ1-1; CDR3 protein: CASIETGMNTEAFF
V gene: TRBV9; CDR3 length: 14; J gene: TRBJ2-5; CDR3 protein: CASGRSGLQETQYF
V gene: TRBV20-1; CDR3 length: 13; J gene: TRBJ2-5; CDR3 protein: CSASEGGPETQYF
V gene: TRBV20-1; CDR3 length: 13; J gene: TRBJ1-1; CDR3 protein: CSARPRTPTEAFF
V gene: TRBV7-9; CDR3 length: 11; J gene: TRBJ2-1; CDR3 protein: CASSLLDEQFF
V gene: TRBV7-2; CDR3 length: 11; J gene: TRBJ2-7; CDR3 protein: CASSFGLEQYF
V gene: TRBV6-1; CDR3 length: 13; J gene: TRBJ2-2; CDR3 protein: CAGHVDLTGELFF
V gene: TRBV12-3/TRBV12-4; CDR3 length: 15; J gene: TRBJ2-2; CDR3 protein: CASSRGGSDTGELFF